This entry lists 8 T cell receptor beta chains sequenced from one sample in a study of beta chain features in type 1 diabetes. Since all of the isolated RNA was reverse transcribed, expressed TCRB transcripts were what got sequenced. Measured with immunoSEQ multiplex PCR; TCRdb has only the in-frame clones, and not every one. The repertoire holds roughly 240,000 clones, less than 15% seen once, with around 0.026% in the top ten. The sequencing sample was made of naive CD4+ T cells from blood. All receptors come from a woman aged 40 to 49 in good health.

The chain joins TRBV19 to TRBJ2-3; D may be TRBD1 (5 bases). This CDR3 comprises 15 residues. The ends were cut back, 3 bases at V and 1 base at J, with 11 bases in the middle. Germline CDR1 LNHDA, CDR2 SQIVND (reference sequence). In DNA form, the CDR3 reads TGTGCCAGTAGTATGTTAGGGGTTGGCACAGATACGCAGTATTTT. Translation: CASSMLGVGTDTQYF.

The rearrangement joins TRBV9 to TRBJ2-5; 7 nucleotides agree with TRBD1. Germline V lookup: CDR1 SGDLS, CDR2 YYNGEE. There are 14 residues in the CDR3. V lost 4 bases and J lost 3; bases outside the gene matches: 6. This chain's CDR3 is CASSIGTDKETQYF. DNA of the CDR3: TGTGCCAGCAGCATCGGGACAGACAAAGAGACCCAGTACTTC.

This chain joins TRBV7-2 and TRBJ2-7; TRBD2 matches 9 bases. The CDR3 totals 12 residues. Germline assignment: CDR1 SGHTA and CDR2 FQGNSA. The V and J ends lost 6 bases and 4 bases, in that order; junction bases with no gene match: 1. The CDR3 sequence: CASRGLAYEQYF. The CDR3, as DNA: TGTGCCAGCAGGGGACTAGCTTACGAGCAGTACTTC. Looking up the rest from reference TRBV7-2 and TRBJ2-7 gives the full variable domain: GAGVSQSPSNKVTEKGKDVELRCDPISGHTALYWYRQSLGQGLEFLIYFQGNSAPDKSGLPSDRFSAERTGGSVSTLTIQRTQQEDSAVYLCASRGLAYEQYFGPGTRLTVT.

The rearrangement uses TRBV7-9 and TRBJ1-2; TRBD1 matches 8 bases. Trimming at V came to 5 bases and at J to 0 bases, leaving 8 bases not matched to a gene. The CDR3 totals 16 residues. Germline CDR1 is SEHNR and CDR2 is FQNEAQ (reference sequence). CDR3 in DNA: TGTGCCAGCAGCCTCACGCAGGGGGCGGCTAACTATGGCTACACCTTC. Its translation: CASSLTQGAANYGYTF.

The rearrangement links TRBV10-1 to TRBJ2-3; 9 bases agree with TRBD1. Looked up from germline, CDR1 is WNHNN and CDR2 is SYGVQD (reference sequence). The V segment lost 6 bases and the J segment 3 bases; nucleotides outside the gene matches: 1. The CDR3 covers 13 residues. The DNA of the CDR3 is TGCGCCAGCAGGGGACAGGGAACAGATACGCAGTATTTT. Translation: CASRGQGTDTQYF.

This clone was seen a handful of times. The chain couples TRBV7-9 to TRBJ1-4; 9 nucleotides line up with TRBD1. With 2 bases clipped from V and 6 bases from J, the junction kept 1 base outside the gene matches. Germline CDR1 SEHNR, CDR2 FQNEAQ (reference sequence). This CDR3 region has 14 residues. CDR3 sequence: CASSLTGGDEKLFF. The CDR3 DNA reads TGTGCCAGCAGCTTAACAGGGGGCGATGAAAAACTGTTTTTT.

This clone was observed at least ten times. The gene calls are TRBV5-4 and TRBJ2-4; D might be TRBD2 (6 bases). This CDR3 has 15 residues. V lost 3 bases, J lost 5 bases, and 15 bases lay in between. From germline, CDR1 is SGHNT and CDR2 YYREEE (reference sequence). The CDR3 is CASSSGVVTENIQYF. CDR3 bases: TGTGCCAGCAGCTCGGGAGTAGTAACAGAAAACATTCAGTACTTC.

The table lists this clone with a few counts. The chain links TRBV7-2 to TRBJ1-2; unclear D gene. V was trimmed by 5 bases and J by 5 bases, leaving 6 bases between them. CDR1 and CDR2 from the germline V gene are SGHTA and FQGNSA. This CDR3 is 11 amino acids long. CDR3 nucleotides: TGTGCCAGCAGCGAGTTTTATGGCTACACCTTC. Its protein product is CASSEFYGYTF.